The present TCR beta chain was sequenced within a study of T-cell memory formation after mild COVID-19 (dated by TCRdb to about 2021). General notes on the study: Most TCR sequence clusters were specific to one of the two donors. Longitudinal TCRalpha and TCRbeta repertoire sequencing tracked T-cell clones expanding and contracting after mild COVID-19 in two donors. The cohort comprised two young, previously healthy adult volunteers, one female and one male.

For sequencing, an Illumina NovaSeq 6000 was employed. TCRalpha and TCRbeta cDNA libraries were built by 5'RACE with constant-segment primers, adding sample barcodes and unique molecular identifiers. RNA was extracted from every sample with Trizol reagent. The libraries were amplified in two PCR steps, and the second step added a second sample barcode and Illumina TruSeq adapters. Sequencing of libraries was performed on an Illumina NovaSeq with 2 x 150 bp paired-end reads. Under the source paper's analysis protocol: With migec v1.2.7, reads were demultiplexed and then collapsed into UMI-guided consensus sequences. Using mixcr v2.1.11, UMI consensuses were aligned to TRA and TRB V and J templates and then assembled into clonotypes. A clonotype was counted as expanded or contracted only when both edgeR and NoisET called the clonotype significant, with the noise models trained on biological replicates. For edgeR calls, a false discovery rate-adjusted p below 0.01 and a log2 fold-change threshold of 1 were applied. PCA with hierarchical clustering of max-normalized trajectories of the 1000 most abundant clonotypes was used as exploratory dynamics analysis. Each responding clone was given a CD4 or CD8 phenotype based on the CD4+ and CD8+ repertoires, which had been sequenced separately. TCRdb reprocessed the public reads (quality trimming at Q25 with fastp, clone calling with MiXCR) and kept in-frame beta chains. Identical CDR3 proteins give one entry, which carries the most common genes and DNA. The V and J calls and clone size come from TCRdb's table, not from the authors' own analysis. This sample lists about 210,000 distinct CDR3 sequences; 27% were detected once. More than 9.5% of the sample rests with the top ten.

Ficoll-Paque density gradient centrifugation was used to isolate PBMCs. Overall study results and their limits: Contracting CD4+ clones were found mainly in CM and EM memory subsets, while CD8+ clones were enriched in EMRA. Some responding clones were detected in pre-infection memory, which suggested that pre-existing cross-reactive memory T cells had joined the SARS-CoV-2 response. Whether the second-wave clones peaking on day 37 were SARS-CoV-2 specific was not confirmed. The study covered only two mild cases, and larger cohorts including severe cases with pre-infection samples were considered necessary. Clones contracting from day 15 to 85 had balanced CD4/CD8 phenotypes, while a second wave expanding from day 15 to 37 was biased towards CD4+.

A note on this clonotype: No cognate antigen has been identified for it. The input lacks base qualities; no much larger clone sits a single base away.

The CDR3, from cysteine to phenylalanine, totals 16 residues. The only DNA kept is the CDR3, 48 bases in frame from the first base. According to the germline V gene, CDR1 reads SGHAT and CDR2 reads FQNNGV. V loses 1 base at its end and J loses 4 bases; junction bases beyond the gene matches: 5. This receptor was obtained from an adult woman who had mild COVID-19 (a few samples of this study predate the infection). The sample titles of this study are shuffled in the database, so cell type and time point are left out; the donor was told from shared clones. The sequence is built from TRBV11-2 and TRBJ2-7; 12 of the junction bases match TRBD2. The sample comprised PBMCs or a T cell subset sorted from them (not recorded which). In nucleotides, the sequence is TGTGCCAGCAGCTTAGGCAGGACTAGCGGGATATACGAGCAGTACTTC. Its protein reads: CASSLGRTSGIYEQYF. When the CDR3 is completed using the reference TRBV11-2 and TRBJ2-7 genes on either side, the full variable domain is EAGVAQSPRYKIIEKRQSVAFWCNPISGHATLYWYQQILGQGPKLLIQFQNNGVVDDSQLPKDRFSAERLKGVDSTLKIQPAKLEDSAVYLCASSLGRTSGIYEQYFGPGTRLTVT.